Shown below are 23 T cell receptor beta chains from a single sample sequenced in a study of cytomegalovirus exposure and HLA in healthy donors. PCR was performed using 60 Vbeta and 13 Jbeta primers. The method was immunoSEQ multiplex PCR; TCRdb's version includes in-frame clones alone and lacks a portion of them. The sample has approximately 100,000 clones, 70% to 90% seen once. The sample taken for sequencing was PBMCs. These receptors all come from a man aged 18 to 30 in good health and CMV-seronegative.

This clone was observed a few times. The J gene is TRBJ1-1, the V gene TRBV18; 10 bases agree with TRBD1. V dropped 4 bases and J dropped 1; count of bases not matched to a gene: 9. Germline CDR1 KGHSH, CDR2 LQKENI. CDR3 length equals 17 residues. The CDR3 sequence: CASSQSRQGAPNTEAFF. The CDR3 DNA reads TGTGCCAGCTCACAATCTCGACAGGGGGCCCCGAACACTGAAGCTTTCTTT.

There are a few counts of this clone. This rearrangement joins TRBV27 to TRBJ1-1; D is possibly TRBD1 (6 bases). This CDR3 has 16 amino acids. Deletions cut 2 bases from V and 3 bases from J, with 16 bases between. Germline values: CDR1 MNHEY, CDR2 SMNVEV (reference sequence). CDR3 protein: CASSLIYTGLDTEAFF. In DNA, the CDR3 is TGTGCCAGCAGTTTAATTTACACAGGGCTCGACACTGAAGCTTTCTTT.

Concerning this clone: Relative to the germline gene, one junction end is altered; a read error may explain this. In DNA form, the CDR3 reads TGTTCCAGCAGCTTACCTCCCAGACTAGCGGGGGGGAGGAATGAGCAGTTCTTC. Its translation: CSSSLPPRLAGGRNEQFF. V usage is TRBV7-9 and J usage is TRBJ2-1; TRBD2 agrees at 14 bases. CDR1 is SEHNR, CDR2 FQNEAQ, per germline (reference sequence). This CDR3 is built from 18 residues.

As concerns this clone: Germline and junction disagree at one end, which may indicate a read error. The V and J genes are TRBV7-9 and TRBJ2-3, with a tentative D call TRBD2 (6 bases). Germline CDR1 SEHNR, CDR2 FQNEAQ (reference sequence). The CDR3 length is 13 residues. The CDR3 sequence is CSSRGGGTDTQYF. DNA of the CDR3: TGTTCCAGCCGTGGAGGGGGCACAGATACGCAGTATTTT.

CDR3 DNA sequence: TGTGCCAGCAGCCAGGACAGGGCGGCGGGACAGCCCCAGCATTTT. It specifies CASSQDRAAGQPQHF. V gene TRBV7-6 combines with J gene TRBJ1-5; 8 bases are a match to TRBD1. The CDR3 is made up of 15 amino acids. V trimming: 5 bases; J trimming: 7 bases; junction bases outside the gene matches: 10. CDR1 is SGHVS, CDR2 FNYEAQ, per germline.

This clone was counted a single time. The J gene is TRBJ1-6, the V gene TRBV21-1; TRBD1 is the table's D call, not checked against the DNA. TRBV21-1 is assigned pseudogene status. CDR3 size: 15 residues. The CDR3 protein is CASSQKSGYNSPLHF. The CDR3 DNA follows: TGTGCCAGCAGCCAAAAGTCAGGTTATAATTCACCCCTCCACTTT.

This clone was detected only a few times. The CDR3 is CATSRDVIAGAGGTQYF. The CDR3 DNA sequence: TGTGCCACCAGCAGAGATGTGATAGCGGGGGCCGGGGGGACCCAGTACTTC. The rearrangement links TRBV15 to TRBJ2-5, with 9 bases lining up with TRBD2. The CDR3 extends over 17 amino acids. V was pared by 0 bases and J by 7 bases, with 12 bases of the junction left unmatched. Germline lookup yields CDR1 LNHNV and CDR2 YYDKDF (reference sequence).

The chain couples TRBV6-5 to TRBJ2-1, with D unresolved. Trimming removed 6 bases at V and 7 bases at J, with 10 bases between. Germline values: CDR1 MNHEY, CDR2 SVGAGI. The CDR3 is made up of 12 amino acids. CDR3 coding DNA: TGTGCCAGCAGCCGCCAAGAGAATGAGCAGTTCTTC. Encoded protein: CASSRQENEQFF.

This clone was picked up a small number of times. This sequence joins TRBV7-8 and TRBJ2-6; no definite D call. V lost 3 bases to trimming and J lost 0 bases, with 9 bases between them. The germline V gene encodes CDR1 SGHVS and CDR2 FQNEAQ. The CDR3 is 16 residues long. The CDR3 loop reads CASSFLVSSGANVLTF. CDR3 nucleotide sequence: TGTGCCAGCAGCTTTTTGGTTAGCTCTGGGGCCAACGTCCTGACTTTC.

The chain combines TRBV5-1 with TRBJ2-7, with 10 bases identical to TRBD2. The V gene's germline CDR1 is SGHRS and CDR2 YFSETQ. The CDR3 sequence is 16 residues long. J was trimmed by 1 base and V by 6 bases; bases with no gene match: 10. Written as DNA, the CDR3 is TGCGCCAGCACCTCCACCGGGACTAGCGTATCCTACGAGCAGTACTTC. Encoded protein: CASTSTGTSVSYEQYF.

The chain joins TRBV7-9 to TRBJ1-1; no clear D gene. The CDR3 is made up of 15 amino acids. The ends were cut back, 5 bases at V and 2 bases at J, with 15 bases in the middle. In germline, CDR1 is SEHNR, CDR2 FQNEAQ (reference sequence). In DNA form, the CDR3 reads TGTGCCAGCAGCGGAGGCTTCGTATCAAACACTGAAGCTTTCTTT. Its translation: CASSGGFVSNTEAFF.

This clone was observed a single time. V gene TRBV9 combines with J gene TRBJ2-3, with TRBD1 as a possible D gene (5 bases). This CDR3 has 15 residues. Germline V gives CDR1 SGDLS, CDR2 YYNGEE. The V end was cut by 4 bases, the J end by 7 bases, with 19 bases between. The CDR3 loop reads CASSPQVGPENTQYF. The DNA for the CDR3 is TGTGCCAGCAGCCCCCAGGTGGGGCCCGAAAATACGCAGTATTTT.

The genes are TRBV28 and TRBJ1-1; 9 bases are shared with TRBD1. The CDR3 runs to 15 residues. V was clipped by 5 bases and J by 2 bases; unmatched bases: 6. Germline V CDR1 and CDR2: MDHEN, SYDVKM. The chain's CDR3 is CASSPGGQGNTEAFF. For the CDR3, the DNA is TGTGCCAGCAGTCCGGGGGGACAGGGAAACACTGAAGCTTTCTTT.

The rearrangement joins TRBV4-2 to TRBJ2-7; 7 bases match TRBD1. Trimming at V came to 0 bases and at J to 7 bases, leaving 6 bases not matched to a gene. The CDR3 has 14 amino acids. The germline V gene encodes CDR1 LGHNA and CDR2 YNFKEQ. The CDR3 DNA is TGTGCCAGCAGCCAAGAAGCCAGGGGGTGGGAGCAGTACTTC. Translated: CASSQEARGWEQYF.

This clone was recorded only once. The V gene is TRBV27, the J gene TRBJ2-3; 12 bases are a match to TRBD1. Germline lookup yields CDR1 MNHEY and CDR2 SMNVEV (reference sequence). The CDR3 is made up of 15 amino acids. Losses at the gene ends were 5 bases for V and 3 bases for J; bases not matched to a gene: 3. The CDR3 DNA follows: TGTGCCAGCAGTCCGGGACAGGGGGCGACAGATACGCAGTATTTT. It specifies CASSPGQGATDTQYF.

This clone was seen only a few times. This sequence joins TRBV15 and TRBJ1-5; D is unclear. The CDR3 extends over 13 amino acids. Looked up from germline, CDR1 is LNHNV and CDR2 is YYDKDF (reference sequence). V gave up 4 bases and J gave up 5 bases, with 9 bases separating them. The CDR3 DNA is TGTGCCACCAGCAAAGCGGTAGATCAGCCCCAGCATTTT. This sequence encodes CATSKAVDQPQHF.

CDR3 sequence reads: CASSTGTGLYQPQHF. The CDR3 DNA reads as TGCGCCAGCAGCACCGGGACAGGCTTGTATCAGCCCCAGCATTTT. V usage is TRBV5-1 and J usage is TRBJ1-5; 8 nucleotides agree with TRBD1. With 4 bases clipped from V and 5 bases from J, the junction kept 8 bases outside the gene matches. Germline CDR1 reads SGHRS; CDR2 reads YFSETQ. This CDR3 is built from 15 residues.

This sequence joins TRBV5-1 and TRBJ2-5, with 8 bases that match TRBD2. The CDR3 sequence is 16 residues long. V lost 0 bases and J lost 4; bases outside the gene matches: 8. The germline CDR1 and CDR2 sequences are SGHRS and YFSETQ. This CDR3 is CASSLGLRGAGETQYF. The CDR3 DNA reads TGCGCCAGCAGCTTGGGGCTGCGGGGGGCGGGAGAGACCCAGTACTTC.

A few counts support this clone. This CDR3 is CASSSQGDEQYF. CDR3 in DNA: TGCGCCAGCAGCTCACAGGGTGACGAGCAGTACTTC. This chain links TRBV5-1 with TRBJ2-7; the D gene is possibly TRBD1 (6 bases). V lost 3 bases and J 5 bases, leaving 9 bases between the germline ends. The length of the CDR3 is 12 residues. Germline V CDR1 and CDR2: SGHRS, YFSETQ.

The table lists this clone with a count of one. This rearrangement joins TRBV9 to TRBJ1-3; D is unresolved. This CDR3 is 14 amino acids long. Germline assignment: CDR1 SGDLS and CDR2 YYNGEE. Deletions cut 0 bases from V and 2 bases from J, with 6 bases between. DNA for the CDR3: TGTGCCAGCAGCGTAGGCCCAGCTGGAAACACCATATATTTT. Translating gives CASSVGPAGNTIYF.

The genes are TRBV5-6 and TRBJ2-1; TRBD2 might be the D (7 bases). V was cut by 5 bases and J by 3 bases, with 18 bases left in between. Germline lookup yields CDR1 SGHDT and CDR2 YYEEEE. The CDR3 length is 16 residues. As DNA, the CDR3 is TGTGCCAGCAGGGTTGGTGCGGGGGCCCACTACAATGAGCAGTTCTTC. As protein: CASRVGAGAHYNEQFF.

The J gene is TRBJ1-2, the V gene TRBV14; 7 nucleotides match TRBD1. The CDR3 runs 14 residues. After removal of 2 bases from V and 8 bases from J, the junction contained 8 bases not matched to a gene. Looked up from germline, CDR1 is SGHDN and CDR2 is FVKESK. The CDR3: CASSQILTGFGYTF. DNA of the CDR3: TGTGCCAGCAGCCAAATCCTGACAGGGTTCGGCTACACCTTC.

This sequence joins TRBV7-9 and TRBJ2-6; D gene uncertain. Germline V lookup: CDR1 SEHNR, CDR2 FQNEAQ (reference sequence). Trimming took 1 base from V and 0 from J, leaving 13 bases between them. This CDR3 has 18 amino acids. The CDR3 sequence: CASSLGVGGNSGANVLTF. The CDR3 nucleotides read TGTGCCAGCAGCTTAGGAGTAGGCGGCAACTCTGGGGCCAACGTCCTGACTTTC.